This is a list of T cell receptor beta chains from one sample in a study of beta chain features in type 1 diabetes. The table came from immunoSEQ multiplex PCR; TCRdb's copy has only in-frame clones and leaves some out. In the table there are 300,000 to 350,000 clones, 7% to 9% of which are singletons. Sequencing input: central memory CD4+ T cells from blood. Source of these receptors: a woman younger than 30 in good health. Both conserved end residues are part of each CDR3. D genes are given only for firm matches. Size is omitted from some rows. Given values are once, few, many or a class for expanded clones.

j_call d_call v_call clone_size cdr3_nt cdr3_aa
TRBJ2-5 TRBD2 TRBV7-2 few TGTGCCAGCAGAAGGACCGGGACTAGCAGAATCCAAGAGACCCAGTACTTC CASRRTGTSRIQETQYF
TRBJ2-2 TRBD2 TRBV9 - TGTGCCAGCAGCGTAGCTACGGGGACTAGTTGGACCACCGGGGAGCTGTTTTTT CASSVATGTSWTTGELFF
TRBJ2-3 - TRBV7-9 - TGTGCCAGCAGCTTAGCGAGCACAGATACGCAGTATTTT CASSLASTDTQYF
TRBJ2-1 - TRBV30 - TGTGCCTGGCCGGAGACACAATTATACAATGAGCAGTTCTTC CAWPETQLYNEQFF
TRBJ2-1 - TRBV7-2 - TGTGCCAGCAGCTTAGGCGCTTACTCCTACAATGAGCAGTTCTTC CASSLGAYSYNEQFF
TRBJ2-6 - TRBV9 - TGTGCCAGCAGCCGGTCTAGCGTAGCGGGGGCCAACGTCCTGACTTTC CASSRSSVAGANVLTF
TRBJ1-5 - TRBV10-3 few TGTGCCATCAGTGGACTGGGTCAGCCCCAGCATTTT CAISGLGQPQHF
TRBJ2-1 TRBD2 TRBV6-7 many TGTGCCAGCAGTTATTTCGGGACTAGCGGGAGGCCGTCCCCTACAAGGCAATACAATGAGCAGTTCTTC CASSYFGTSGRPSPTRQYNEQFF
TRBJ1-1 - TRBV11-2 few TGTGCCAGCAGCTTAGAGGGCAGCATGAACACTGAAGCTTTCTTT CASSLEGSMNTEAFF
TRBJ2-7 - TRBV5-1 - TGCGCCAGCAGCTTGGACTACTCCTACGAGCAGTACTTC CASSLDYSYEQYF
TRBJ2-1 - TRBV9 - TGTGCCAGCAGTTTTGGGGTCGATGAGCAGTTCTTC CASSFGVDEQFF
TRBJ1-4 - TRBV15 few TGTGCCACCAGCAGAGAACCGGGACGGATTAATGAAAAACTGTTTTTT CATSREPGRINEKLFF
TRBJ1-2 TRBD1 TRBV7-2 many TGTGCCAGCAGCTTAGCGGGACAGAAGGCTTACTATGGCTACACCTTC CASSLAGQKAYYGYTF
TRBJ2-2 - TRBV18 - TGTGCCAGCTCACCTTTCAGCGCCCTGGGGACGAACACCGGGGAGCTGTTTTTT CASSPFSALGTNTGELFF
TRBJ2-3 - TRBV6-1 few TGTGCCAGCGGGCACACAGATACGCAGTATTTT CASGHTDTQYF
TRBJ2-1 - TRBV6-5 - TGTGCCAGCAGTTACTTGTCTAGCAGACGCAATGAGCAGTTCTTC CASSYLSSRRNEQFF
TRBJ2-7 TRBD2 TRBV4-2 - TGTGCCAGCAGCCAAGAGACTAGCGGCTCCTACGAGCAGTACTTC CASSQETSGSYEQYF
TRBJ1-1 - TRBV19 - TGTGCCAGTAGTATCTTGGGGGACACTGAAGCTTTCTTT CASSILGDTEAFF
TRBJ1-4 - TRBV5-6 few TGTGCCAGCAGCTTTTTCTCGGGATTCACTAATGAAAAACTGTTTTTT CASSFFSGFTNEKLFF
TRBJ2-3 TRBD2 TRBV27 many TGTGCCAGCAGGACTAGCGCAGATACGCAGTATTTT CASRTSADTQYF
TRBJ2-1 - TRBV28 few TGTGCCAGCACCCAACTGGGGGGTGAGCAGTTCTTC CASTQLGGEQFF
TRBJ2-5 - TRBV11-2 few TGTGCCAGCAGCTCAGAAGAGACCCAGTACTTC CASSSEETQYF
TRBJ2-1 - TRBV7-9 - TGTGCCAGCAGCTTAAACCAGGGTGAGCAGTTCTTC CASSLNQGEQFF